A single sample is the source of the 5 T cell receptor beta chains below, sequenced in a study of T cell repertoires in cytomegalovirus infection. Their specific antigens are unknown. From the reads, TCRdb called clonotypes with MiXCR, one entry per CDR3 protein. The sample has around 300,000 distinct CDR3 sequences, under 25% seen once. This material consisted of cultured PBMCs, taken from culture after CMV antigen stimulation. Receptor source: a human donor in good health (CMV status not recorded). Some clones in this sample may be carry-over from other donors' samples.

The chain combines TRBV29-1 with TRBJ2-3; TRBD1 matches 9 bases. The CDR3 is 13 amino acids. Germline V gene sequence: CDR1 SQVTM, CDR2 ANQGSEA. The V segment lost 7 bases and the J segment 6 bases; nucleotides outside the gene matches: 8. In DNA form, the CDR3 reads TGCAGCGCCCACAGGGGGCGGTCGGATACGCAGTATTTT. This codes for CSAHRGRSDTQYF.

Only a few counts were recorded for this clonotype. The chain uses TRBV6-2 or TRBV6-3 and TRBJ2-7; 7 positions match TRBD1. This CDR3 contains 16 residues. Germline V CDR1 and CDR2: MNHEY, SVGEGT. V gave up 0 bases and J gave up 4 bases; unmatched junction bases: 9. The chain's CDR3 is CASSYSPGQNRYEQYF. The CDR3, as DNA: TGTGCCAGCAGTTACTCCCCGGGACAGAATAGGTACGAGCAGTACTTC.

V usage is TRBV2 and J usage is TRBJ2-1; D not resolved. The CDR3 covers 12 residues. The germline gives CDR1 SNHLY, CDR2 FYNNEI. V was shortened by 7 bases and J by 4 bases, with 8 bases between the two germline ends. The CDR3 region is CASKRRYNEQFF. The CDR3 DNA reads TGTGCCAGCAAGAGGCGGTACAATGAGCAGTTCTTC.

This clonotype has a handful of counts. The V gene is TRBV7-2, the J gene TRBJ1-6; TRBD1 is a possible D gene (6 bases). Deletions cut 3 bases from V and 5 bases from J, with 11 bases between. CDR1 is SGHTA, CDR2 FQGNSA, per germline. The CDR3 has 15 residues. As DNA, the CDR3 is TGTGCCAGCAGCTTCTCAGGGGAGAATAATTCACCCCTCCACTTT. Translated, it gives CASSFSGENNSPLHF.

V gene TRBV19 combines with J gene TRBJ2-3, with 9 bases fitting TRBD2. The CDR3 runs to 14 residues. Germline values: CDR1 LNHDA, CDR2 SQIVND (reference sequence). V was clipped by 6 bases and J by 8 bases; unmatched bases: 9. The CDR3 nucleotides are TGTGCCAGTAGCGTAGCGGGAGAATCGGTTACGCAGTATTTT. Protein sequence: CASSVAGESVTQYF.